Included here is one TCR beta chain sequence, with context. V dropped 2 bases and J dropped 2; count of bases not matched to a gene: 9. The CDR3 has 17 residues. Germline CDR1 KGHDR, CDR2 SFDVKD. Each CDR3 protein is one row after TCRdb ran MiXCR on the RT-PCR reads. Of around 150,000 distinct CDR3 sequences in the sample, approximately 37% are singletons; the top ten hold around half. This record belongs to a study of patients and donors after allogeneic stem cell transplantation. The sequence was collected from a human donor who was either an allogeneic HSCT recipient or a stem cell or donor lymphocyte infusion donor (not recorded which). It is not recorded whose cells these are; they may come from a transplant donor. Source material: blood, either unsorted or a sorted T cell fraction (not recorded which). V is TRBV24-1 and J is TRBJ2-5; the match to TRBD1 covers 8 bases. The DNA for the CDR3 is TGTGCCACCAGTGATTATCCCCTTCGACAGGGGCAAGAGACCCAGTACTTC. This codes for CATSDYPLRQGQETQYF.